One and the same sample provided the 32 T cell receptor beta chains below, sequenced in a study of T cell responses to AZD1222 COVID-19 vaccine listed by TCRdb under 2021. Library preparation was by the immunoSEQ multiplex PCR assay. In its TCRdb copy, this immuneACCESS table keeps in-frame sequences only and misses some clones. Where compared with another copy, unresolved V genes explain less than half of these, and the others have no known cause. Counted in this sample were 180,000 or so clones; about 92% of them appeared once. The biggest ten clones account for 1% to 1.5% of the sample. This specimen's time point label, interpreted: about 28 days (+/-7) after the second vaccine dose. Sequencing was performed on peripheral blood, taken 28 days after the second AZD1222 dose. The origin of the receptors is an adult who received the AZD1222 COVID-19 vaccine.

The chain is built from TRBV5-4 and TRBJ1-1; D gene unclear. This CDR3 spans 12 amino acids. The germline V gene has CDR1 SGHNT and CDR2 YYREEE (reference sequence). Trimming stripped 0 bases from V and 7 bases from J, with 7 bases between. CDR3 sequence (DNA): TGTGCCAGCAGCTTGGGGCCCAATGAAGCTTTCTTT. Its protein is CASSLGPNEAFF.

This clone was observed a handful of times. The chain joins TRBV30 to TRBJ1-6; tentatively, D is TRBD1 (5 bases). CDR1 is GTSNPN and CDR2 is SVGIG in the germline V gene (reference sequence). The CDR3 extends over 15 amino acids. Trimming took 0 bases from V and 9 from J, leaving 15 bases between them. CDR3 nucleotides: TGTGCCTGGAGTGTAGGGGCCGACACGGGTTCACCCCTCCACTTT. It translates to CAWSVGADTGSPLHF.

The chain uses TRBV10-2 and TRBJ1-1, with D hard to call. Germline V gives CDR1 WSHSY, CDR2 SAAADI. The CDR3 sequence is 15 residues long. Trimming removed 0 bases at V and 0 bases at J, with 8 bases between. CDR3 in amino acids: CASSESRGVNTEAFF. The CDR3 DNA sequence: TGCGCCAGCAGTGAGTCACGAGGAGTGAACACTGAAGCTTTCTTT.

This rearrangement joins TRBV4-1 to TRBJ2-1; either TRBD1 or TRBD2 may fit D (5 bases each). The germline CDR1 and CDR2 sequences are MGHRA and YSYEKL. Trimming left V 5 bases short and J 9 bases short, with 17 bases between. This CDR3 comprises 14 residues. CDR3: CASSSPQWGSEQFF. The DNA for the CDR3 is TGCGCCAGCAGCTCACCCCAGTGGGGGAGTGAGCAGTTCTTC.

This chain connects TRBV18 to TRBJ2-7, with TRBD2 matching 14 bases. The germline V gene has CDR1 KGHSH and CDR2 LQKENI. The V gene end was trimmed by 3 bases and the J gene end by 5 bases; junction bases not matched to a gene: 3. The length of the CDR3 is 15 residues. The CDR3 here is CASSPGTSGGHEQYF. As DNA, the CDR3 is TGTGCCAGCTCACCTGGGACTAGCGGGGGTCACGAGCAGTACTTC.

J is TRBJ1-1 and V is TRBV19, with a tentative D call TRBD1 (5 bases). This CDR3 contains 13 residues. V was cut by 5 bases and J by 3 bases, with 10 bases left in between. The germline gives CDR1 LNHDA, CDR2 SQIVND (reference sequence). The CDR3 coding sequence is TGTGCCAGTAGTTTGCCAGGGTACACTGAAGCTTTCTTT. Encoded protein: CASSLPGYTEAFF.

J is TRBJ2-7 and V is TRBV7-8, with D possibly TRBD1 on 6 matching bases. Germline V gene lookup returns CDR1 SGHVS and CDR2 FQNEAQ. The CDR3 is made up of 14 amino acids. V lost 4 bases to trimming and J lost 7 bases, with 17 bases between them. The CDR3 coding sequence is TGTGCCAGCAGCTCCATCATCGCCCAGGGGGAGCAGTACTTC. Residues: CASSSIIAQGEQYF.

The V and J genes are TRBV10-3 and TRBJ1-2, with TRBD1 matching 9 bases. CDR1 and CDR2 (germline): ENHRY, SYGVKD. Trimming removed 6 bases from V and 5 bases from J; junction bases left unmatched: 4. The CDR3 spans 13 residues. In DNA form, the CDR3 reads TGTGCCATCAGGGTTGGGACAGGGTATGGCTACACCTTC. This encodes CAIRVGTGYGYTF.

The chain has TRBV7-2 and TRBJ1-2; no clear D. The germline V gene has CDR1 SGHTA and CDR2 FQGNSA. CDR3 length: 13 amino acids. V lost 5 bases and J lost 3, with 10 bases in between. The CDR3 nucleotides are TGTGCCAGCAGCCCTGGGTTCGACTATGGCTACACCTTC. Protein: CASSPGFDYGYTF.

This clone was counted ten times or more. The V and J genes are TRBV27 and TRBJ1-6, with D unresolved. The CDR3 extends over 11 amino acids. Germline V CDR1 and CDR2: MNHEY, SMNVEV (reference sequence). Trimming stripped 1 base from V and 8 bases from J, with 0 bases between. CDR3 in amino acids: CASSLYSPLHF. DNA for the CDR3: TGTGCCAGCAGTTTATATTCACCCCTCCACTTT.

This chain joins TRBV2 and TRBJ2-7, with 10 bases aligning to TRBD2. Looked up from germline, CDR1 is SNHLY and CDR2 is FYNNEI. This CDR3 region has 15 residues. V shed 7 bases, J shed 2 bases, and the junction held 8 bases outside the gene matches. The CDR3 DNA sequence: TGTGCCAGCACACAGGGGACTAGCGTTACCTACGAGCAGTACTTC. As protein: CASTQGTSVTYEQYF.

The rearrangement uses TRBV30 and TRBJ1-6; 8 bases agree with TRBD1. CDR3 length: 13 residues. CDR1 and CDR2 (germline): GTSNPN, SVGIG (reference sequence). V trimming: 1 base; J trimming: 9 bases; junction bases outside the gene matches: 2. Written as DNA, the CDR3 is TGTGCCTGGAGTGAACAGGGGGGTTCACCCCTCCACTTT. As protein: CAWSEQGGSPLHF.

V and J are TRBV7-6 and TRBJ1-2; 8 bases agree with TRBD1. Germline V gives CDR1 SGHVS, CDR2 FNYEAQ. The V segment lost 5 bases and the J segment 4 bases; nucleotides outside the gene matches: 3. The CDR3 has 13 residues. CDR3 sequence (DNA): TGTGCCAGCAGCGAGGACAGGGCCTATGGCTACACCTTC. Translation gives CASSEDRAYGYTF.

The V and J genes are TRBV7-3 and TRBJ2-7, with 9 bases lining up with TRBD2. Germline assignment: CDR1 SGHTA and CDR2 FQGTGA. This CDR3 spans 14 amino acids. V was pared by 4 bases and J by 3 bases, with 4 bases of the junction left unmatched. The CDR3 nucleotides read TGTGCCAGCAGCTCCGAGACTAGCGGCTACGAGCAGTACTTC. It yields the protein CASSSETSGYEQYF.

The chain combines TRBV3-1 (or the pseudogene TRBV3-2) with TRBJ2-7; 9 bases are shared with TRBD1. The V gene end was trimmed by 2 bases and the J gene end by 0 bases; junction bases not matched to a gene: 2. Per germline, CDR1 LGHDT and CDR2 YNNKEL (reference sequence). CDR3 length: 15 residues. CDR3 in DNA: TGTGCCAGCAGCCAATTGGGACAGGGCTCCTACGAGCAGTACTTC. Translating it yields CASSQLGQGSYEQYF.

This chain connects TRBV4-3 to TRBJ2-1; D is possibly TRBD2 (6 bases). Germline V gives CDR1 LGHNA, CDR2 YSLEER. This CDR3 is 17 amino acids long. V was pared by 0 bases and J by 5 bases, with 17 bases between. The CDR3 is CASSQDPPGEDDNEQFF. CDR3 in DNA: TGCGCCAGCAGCCAAGACCCTCCGGGGGAGGACGACAATGAGCAGTTCTTC.

The chain combines TRBV30 with TRBJ1-1; D uncertain. The CDR3 is 14 amino acids. Germline V gives CDR1 GTSNPN, CDR2 SVGIG (reference sequence). V lost 2 bases and J lost 1, with 11 bases in between. The CDR3 region has the DNA TGTGCCTGGAGTCTTTTACAGAGGAACACTGAAGCTTTCTTT. The encoded protein is CAWSLLQRNTEAFF. The variable domain in full, with the rest retrieved from reference TRBV30 and TRBJ1-1, is SQTIHQWPATLVQPVGSPLSLECTVEGTSNPNLYWYRQAAGRGLQLLFYSVGIGQISSEVPQNLSASRPQDRQFILSSKKLLLSDSGFYLCAWSLLQRNTEAFFGQGTRLTVV.

The J gene is TRBJ2-7, the V gene TRBV5-1; 8 nucleotides match TRBD2. The J segment lost 2 bases and the V segment lost 6 bases, leaving 13 bases of the junction unmatched. CDR1 is SGHRS, CDR2 YFSETQ, per germline. CDR3 length: 16 amino acids. CDR3: CASKVDGGGITYEQYF. The CDR3 region has the DNA TGCGCCAGCAAGGTCGATGGCGGGGGGATTACCTACGAGCAGTACTTC.

This sequence joins TRBV28 and TRBJ2-7; either TRBD1 or TRBD2 may fit D (5 bases each). The V gene's germline CDR1 is MDHEN and CDR2 SYDVKM. This CDR3 is built from 14 residues. Trimming shortened V by 6 bases and J by 0 bases, and 12 bases separated the two germline ends. The CDR3 nucleotides read TGTGCCAGCAGGTCCGGGACGCCCTCCTACGAGCAGTACTTC. Protein product: CASRSGTPSYEQYF.

The table lists this clone with a few counts. This sequence joins TRBV18 and TRBJ2-5; unclear D gene. Germline values: CDR1 KGHSH, CDR2 LQKENI. V gave up 4 bases and J gave up 1 base, with 13 bases separating them. The CDR3 runs 15 residues. In DNA, the CDR3 is TGTGCCAGCTCACTGAGGCAGCCATTCCAAGAGACCCAGTACTTC. It specifies CASSLRQPFQETQYF.

V gene TRBV4-2 combines with J gene TRBJ1-2; 9 positions match TRBD1. Trimming at V came to 0 bases and at J to 4 bases, leaving 6 bases not matched to a gene. Germline CDR1 LGHNA, CDR2 YNFKEQ. The CDR3 covers 16 residues. The CDR3 loop is CASSQEGDREVYGYTF. CDR3 sequence (DNA): TGTGCCAGCAGCCAAGAGGGGGACAGGGAGGTCTATGGCTACACCTTC.

The gene calls are TRBV30 and TRBJ1-6; TRBD1 agrees at 10 bases. V shed 6 bases, J shed 7 bases, and the junction held 6 bases outside the gene matches. Germline assignment: CDR1 GTSNPN and CDR2 SVGIG (reference sequence). This CDR3 spans 14 amino acids. This CDR3 is CACLRTGGNSPLHF. Written as DNA, the CDR3 is TGTGCCTGCCTGAGGACAGGGGGGAATTCACCCCTCCACTTT.

The genes are TRBV5-4 and TRBJ1-2; D is ambiguous. The CDR3 is made up of 12 amino acids. Germline V lookup: CDR1 SGHNT, CDR2 YYREEE (reference sequence). V was shortened by 8 bases and J by 5 bases, with 13 bases between the two germline ends. The CDR3, as DNA: TGTGCCAGTCATAGAGAAAATTATGGCTACACCTTC. It codes for CASHRENYGYTF.

V and J are TRBV3-1 (or the pseudogene TRBV3-2) and TRBJ1-2; TRBD1 is a possible D gene (5 bases). The germline V and J ends were trimmed by 0 bases and 6 bases, with 8 bases remaining between them. The CDR3 covers 13 residues. Germline CDR1 LGHDT, CDR2 YNNKEL (reference sequence). The CDR3, as DNA: TGTGCCAGCAGCCAAGATCGCAGGGATGGCTACACCTTC. It yields the protein CASSQDRRDGYTF.

V is TRBV6-5 and J is TRBJ2-1; D is possibly TRBD1 (5 bases). V was trimmed by 6 bases and J by 7 bases, leaving 19 bases between them. This CDR3 comprises 15 residues. CDR1 MNHEY and CDR2 SVGAGI come from the germline V gene. The CDR3 DNA follows: TGTGCCAGCAGGCGACACCAAGGGGCAGGAAATGAGCAGTTCTTC. Translating gives CASRRHQGAGNEQFF.

This rearrangement joins TRBV5-8 to TRBJ1-5, with 7 bases that match TRBD1. Germline lookup yields CDR1 SGHTS and CDR2 YDEGEE. This CDR3 contains 15 residues. With 0 bases clipped from V and 5 bases from J, the junction kept 5 bases outside the gene matches. The CDR3 protein is CASSLDRGAYQPQHF. For the CDR3, the DNA is TGTGCCAGCAGCTTGGACAGGGGTGCTTATCAGCCCCAGCATTTT.

The CDR3 nucleotides read TGTGCCAGCAGCATGGGGACAGGATACAATGAGCAGTTCTTC. Residues: CASSMGTGYNEQFF. The V gene is TRBV7-2, the J gene TRBJ2-1; 8 nucleotides line up with TRBD1. This CDR3 region has 14 residues. The germline V gene has CDR1 SGHTA and CDR2 FQGNSA. Unmatched junction bases numbered 4, after V lost 5 bases and J lost 4 bases.

The gene calls are TRBV24-1 and TRBJ1-6; TRBD1 matches at 9 bases. The V gene end was trimmed by 3 bases and the J gene end by 7 bases; junction bases not matched to a gene: 9. Germline CDR1 is KGHDR and CDR2 is SFDVKD. This CDR3 has 17 amino acids. For the CDR3, the DNA is TGTGCCACCAGTGATAGCCGGGACAGGGCAAGGAATTCACCCCTCCACTTT. Translation gives CATSDSRDRARNSPLHF.

This chain connects TRBV5-1 to TRBJ2-1; a weak D match, TRBD2 (6 bases). Trimming pared 0 bases from V and 8 bases from J, leaving 9 bases between. The CDR3 length is 13 residues. Germline values: CDR1 SGHRS, CDR2 YFSETQ. Here the CDR3 reads CASSLVRGDEQFF. CDR3 nucleotide sequence: TGCGCCAGCAGCTTGGTCCGCGGGGATGAGCAGTTCTTC. Full variable domain (outside the CDR3, taken from reference TRBV5-1 and TRBJ2-1): KAGVTQTPRYLIKTRGQQVTLSCSPISGHRSVSWYQQTPGQGLQFLFEYFSETQRNKGNFPGRFSGRQFSNSRSEMNVSTLELGDSALYLCASSLVRGDEQFFGPGTRLTVL.

J is TRBJ1-2 and V is TRBV18; 7 bases are shared with TRBD1. The CDR3 length is 15 residues. Germline CDR1 KGHSH, CDR2 LQKENI. J gave up 0 bases and V 8 bases, and 9 bases lay outside the gene matches. For the CDR3, the DNA is TGTGCCAGCACAACAGGGGCCATAGCTAACTATGGCTACACCTTC. It encodes CASTTGAIANYGYTF.

The chain uses TRBV12-2 and TRBJ1-1; the table's D call of TRBD1 was not tested on the DNA. TRBV12-2 is annotated as a pseudogene. The CDR3 extends over 17 amino acids. CDR3 in amino acids: CASRLVPGQRRNTEAFF. CDR3 nucleotide sequence: TGTGCAAGTCGCTTAGTCCCGGGACAAAGAAGGAACACTGAAGCTTTCTTT.

The chain couples TRBV11-3 to TRBJ1-6; D possibly corresponds to TRBD1 (6 bases). The CDR3 has 16 amino acids. The germline V and J ends were trimmed by 3 bases and 6 bases, with 15 bases remaining between them. Germline loops: CDR1 SGHNT, CDR2 YENEEA. The CDR3 DNA reads TGTGCCAGCAGCTTTAATCCAGGGGTCGGTAATTCACCCCTCCACTTT. Translated, it gives CASSFNPGVGNSPLHF.